Below are 19 T cell receptor beta chains sequenced from a single sample in a study of T cell repertoires in cytomegalovirus infection. Their target antigens are unknown. TCRdb re-derived calls from the reads in MiXCR, one entry per CDR3 protein. The repertoire holds approximately 73,000 distinct CDR3 sequences, with approximately 40% as singletons. Sequenced material: CD8+ T cells from cultured PBMCs, taken from culture after CMV antigen stimulation. The receptors derive from a human donor in good health (CMV status not recorded). Some clones in this sample may be carry-over from other donors' samples.

J is TRBJ2-2 and V is TRBV27; D is uncertain. Per the germline V gene, CDR1 is MNHEY and CDR2 is SMNVEV (reference sequence). V shed 7 bases and J shed 2 bases, with 5 bases lying between them. The CDR3 length is 12 residues. The CDR3 loop is CASTSNTGELFF. In DNA, the CDR3 is TGTGCCAGCACCAGTAACACCGGGGAGCTGTTTTTT.

This clonotype appeared a few times. The chain couples TRBV29-1 to TRBJ1-5; D is uncertain. The CDR3 contains 13 residues. Deletions cut 7 bases from V and 6 bases from J, with 16 bases between. Looked up from germline, CDR1 is SQVTM and CDR2 is ANQGSEA. The CDR3 DNA sequence: TGCAGCGGACCGGGCCGAGTGGGTCAGCCCCAGCATTTT. Translation: CSGPGRVGQPQHF. Combining the CDR3 with reference TRBV29-1 and TRBJ1-5 gives the whole variable domain SAVISQKPSRDICQRGTSLTIQCQVDSQVTMMFWYRQQPGQSLTLIATANQGSEATYESGFVIDKFPISRPNLTFSTLTVSNMSPEDSSIYLCSGPGRVGQPQHFGDGTRLSIL.

This clonotype was seen more than once but under ten times. V is TRBV19 and J is TRBJ1-2; no reliable D call. Trimming pared 3 bases from V and 4 bases from J, leaving 12 bases between. The V gene's germline CDR1 is LNHDA and CDR2 SQIVND (reference sequence). The CDR3 extends over 14 amino acids. Written as DNA, the CDR3 is TGTGCCAGTAGTATTGAGACGGGGATCTATGGCTACACCTTC. It specifies CASSIETGIYGYTF.

This clonotype was seen once. V is TRBV27 and J is TRBJ1-6, with unresolved D. CDR1 and CDR2 (germline): MNHEY, SMNVEV (reference sequence). Trimming shortened V by 10 bases and J by 9 bases, and 22 bases separated the two germline ends. CDR3 size: 15 residues. DNA of the CDR3: TGTGCCACCTCGTCCCGGGCAGGACGGGGTTCACCCCTCCACTTT. It encodes CATSSRAGRGSPLHF.

The chain uses TRBV4-1 and TRBJ2-7, with 8 bases identical to TRBD1. The J segment lost 4 bases and the V segment lost 0 bases, leaving 8 bases of the junction unmatched. CDR1 and CDR2 (germline): MGHRA, YSYEKL. The CDR3 sequence is 16 residues long. CDR3 region: CASSQEWQGAQYEQYF. DNA for the CDR3: TGCGCCAGCAGCCAAGAATGGCAGGGGGCGCAGTACGAGCAGTACTTC.

The chain couples TRBV11-2 to TRBJ2-3; weak D call: TRBD2 (7 bases). Germline-derived CDR1 and CDR2 are SGHAT and FQNNGV. V dropped 1 base and J dropped 3 bases, with 11 bases sitting between them. This CDR3 spans 15 amino acids. The CDR3: CASSLGGGATDTQYF. The CDR3 DNA reads TGTGCCAGCAGCTTAGGGGGGGGCGCGACAGATACGCAGTATTTT.

This chain joins TRBV7-9 and TRBJ1-2; D is unresolved. The CDR3 consists of 12 residues. V was cut by 0 bases and J by 6 bases, with 5 bases left in between. Germline V gene sequence: CDR1 SEHNR, CDR2 FQNEAQ (reference sequence). The CDR3 DNA reads as TGTGCCAGCAGCTTAGCATCGAATGGCTACACCTTC. Amino acid sequence: CASSLASNGYTF. The entire variable domain, with the rest obtained from reference TRBV7-9 and TRBJ1-2, is as follows: DTGVSQNPRHKITKRGQNVTFRCDPISEHNRLYWYRQTLGQGPEFLTYFQNEAQLEKSRLLSDRFSAERPKGSFSTLEIQRTEQGDSAMYLCASSLASNGYTFGSGTRLTVV.

The chain carries TRBV27 and TRBJ2-7, with 9 bases identical to TRBD1. CDR1 is MNHEY, CDR2 SMNVEV, per germline (reference sequence). CDR3 length equals 13 residues. J was trimmed by 1 base and V by 10 bases; bases with no gene match: 5. The DNA of the CDR3 is TGTGCCACCGGACAGGGGTTTTCCTACGAGCAGTACTTC. It encodes CATGQGFSYEQYF.

This clonotype was seen at least ten times. The chain recombines TRBV7-6 with TRBJ2-2; D may be TRBD2 (5 bases). The V gene lost 0 bases and the J gene lost 0 bases, with 8 bases spanning the gap. The CDR3 has 16 residues. CDR1 and CDR2 (germline): SGHVS, FNYEAQ. The CDR3 is CASSLASVTNTGELFF. The DNA for the CDR3 is TGTGCCAGCAGCTTAGCTAGCGTAACGAACACCGGGGAGCTGTTTTTT.

Only a few counts were recorded for this clonotype. The rearrangement uses TRBV7-2 and TRBJ2-3; D may match TRBD1 or TRBD2 (6 bases each). This CDR3 spans 15 amino acids. The germline V and J ends were trimmed by 1 base and 3 bases, with 11 bases remaining between them. Germline lookup yields CDR1 SGHTA and CDR2 FQGNSA. CDR3 in amino acids: CASSLVGGGTDTQYF. The CDR3 nucleotides are TGTGCCAGCAGCTTAGTCGGGGGCGGTACAGATACGCAGTATTTT.

The chain links TRBV6-6 to TRBJ1-2; D call uncertain. This CDR3 has 13 residues. Germline CDR1 MNHNY, CDR2 SVGAGI (reference sequence). V lost 3 bases and J 2 bases, leaving 7 bases between the germline ends. In nucleotides, the CDR3 is TGTGCCAGCAGTTATGACCGGAACTATGGCTACACCTTC. It codes for CASSYDRNYGYTF.

This chain connects TRBV7-9 to TRBJ2-5, with 8 nucleotides matching TRBD1. With 5 bases clipped from V and 4 bases from J, the junction kept 9 bases outside the gene matches. The CDR3 length is 15 residues. Germline CDR1 SEHNR, CDR2 FQNEAQ (reference sequence). The CDR3, as DNA: TGTGCCAGCAGCCCTACGGACAGGGTCGGAGAGACCCAGTACTTC. It encodes CASSPTDRVGETQYF.

The chain combines TRBV7-3 with TRBJ2-1; D gene unclear. Germline CDR1 and CDR2: SGHTA and FQGTGA. The CDR3 loop spans 16 amino acids. Trimming cost V 5 bases and J 4 bases, with 18 bases left between them. The CDR3 bases are TGTGCCAGCAGCACTTGGGCGAACCTGGCTTACAATGAGCAGTTCTTC. Amino acids: CASSTWANLAYNEQFF.

The chain couples TRBV3-1 to TRBJ2-7; perhaps TRBD2 as D (6 bases). Deletions cut 0 bases from V and 7 bases from J, with 16 bases between. Germline lookup yields CDR1 LGHDT and CDR2 YNNKEL (reference sequence). The CDR3 runs to 15 residues. The CDR3 region is CASSQDLGGTREQYF. For the CDR3, the DNA is TGTGCCAGCAGCCAAGATCTTGGGGGGACGCGGGAGCAGTACTTC.

This sequence joins TRBV19 and TRBJ2-7; no clear D gene. Germline V gene lookup returns CDR1 LNHDA and CDR2 SQIVND (reference sequence). The CDR3 has 12 amino acids. Trimming stripped 5 bases from V and 6 bases from J, with 11 bases between. The CDR3 loop reads CASSPNPSEQYF. Written as DNA, the CDR3 is TGTGCCAGTAGTCCAAATCCGTCCGAGCAGTACTTC.

The V call is TRBV5-1, the J call TRBJ2-2, with D possibly TRBD2 on 6 matching bases. V was cut by 2 bases and J by 5 bases, with 16 bases left in between. Germline V gives CDR1 SGHRS, CDR2 YFSETQ. The CDR3 extends over 16 amino acids. The CDR3 DNA reads as TGCGCCAGCAGCTTTAAGGAGGGTGTATGGACCGGGGAGCTGTTTTTT. Its protein product is CASSFKEGVWTGELFF. Looking up the rest from reference TRBV5-1 and TRBJ2-2 gives the full variable domain: KAGVTQTPRYLIKTRGQQVTLSCSPISGHRSVSWYQQTPGQGLQFLFEYFSETQRNKGNFPGRFSGRQFSNSRSEMNVSTLELGDSALYLCASSFKEGVWTGELFFGEGSRLTVL.

The chain recombines TRBV7-6 with TRBJ2-5; 10 bases are shared with TRBD2. CDR3 length: 15 residues. In germline, CDR1 is SGHVS, CDR2 FNYEAQ. Germline trimming cut 11 bases from V and 0 bases from J; bases unmatched to any gene: 9. The CDR3 sequence is CASGGLAGDQETQYF. The DNA for the CDR3 is TGTGCCTCGGGCGGGCTAGCGGGGGACCAAGAGACCCAGTACTTC.

J is TRBJ2-3 and V is TRBV7-2, with 9 bases fitting TRBD2. The V and J ends lost 3 bases and 4 bases, in that order; junction bases with no gene match: 11. The CDR3 extends over 17 amino acids. Germline values: CDR1 SGHTA, CDR2 FQGNSA. As DNA, the CDR3 is TGTGCCAGCAGCTTTATTGAGGGACTAGCTTTCGCAGATACGCAGTATTTT. This translates into CASSFIEGLAFADTQYF. The full variable domain, completed using reference TRBV7-2 and TRBJ2-3, is GAGVSQSPSNKVTEKGKDVELRCDPISGHTALYWYRQSLGQGLEFLIYFQGNSAPDKSGLPSDRFSAERTGGSVSTLTIQRTQQEDSAVYLCASSFIEGLAFADTQYFGPGTRLTVL.

The rearrangement uses TRBV27 and TRBJ2-1, with a tentative D call TRBD1 (6 bases). V was trimmed by 4 bases and J by 4 bases, leaving 8 bases between them. Germline V gives CDR1 MNHEY, CDR2 SMNVEV (reference sequence). This CDR3 contains 13 residues. The CDR3 bases are TGTGCCAGCAGTTGGACAGCGTACAATGAGCAGTTCTTC. This translates into CASSWTAYNEQFF.